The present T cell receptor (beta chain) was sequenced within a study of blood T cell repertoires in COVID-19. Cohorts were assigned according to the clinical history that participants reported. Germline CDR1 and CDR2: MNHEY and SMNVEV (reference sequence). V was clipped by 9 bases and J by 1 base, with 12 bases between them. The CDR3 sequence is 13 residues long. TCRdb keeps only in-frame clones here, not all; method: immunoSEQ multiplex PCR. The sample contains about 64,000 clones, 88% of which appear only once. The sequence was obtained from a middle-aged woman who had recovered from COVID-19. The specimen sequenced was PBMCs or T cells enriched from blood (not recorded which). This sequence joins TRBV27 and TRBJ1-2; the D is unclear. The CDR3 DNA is TGTGCCAGTTCGCGCCCGGGTAACTATGGCTACACCTTC. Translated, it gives CASSRPGNYGYTF.